The 22 T cell receptor beta chains below were found in one sample sequenced in a study of blood T cell repertoires in COVID-19. Assay: immunoSEQ multiplex PCR; the TCRdb copy retains only in-frame clones and omits some. The table lists 200,000 to 250,000 clones, around 86% of them singletons, with more than 5.5% in the top ten. The sample consisted of peripheral blood. The receptors derive from an elderly man with acute or convalescent COVID-19.

The chain is built from TRBV5-1 and TRBJ1-3; tentatively, D is TRBD1 (5 bases). Germline V gene data show CDR1 as SGHRS and CDR2 as YFSETQ. The V gene lost 0 bases and the J gene lost 0 bases, with 10 bases spanning the gap. This CDR3 has 16 amino acids. CDR3 amino acids: CASSLAPGGSGNTIYF. The DNA for the CDR3 is TGCGCCAGCAGCTTGGCCCCGGGGGGCTCTGGAAACACCATATATTTT.

The V and J genes are TRBV7-6 and TRBJ1-1, with a weak D call TRBD1 (6 bases). Trimming pared 2 bases from V and 5 bases from J, leaving 12 bases between. CDR1 is SGHVS and CDR2 is FNYEAQ in the germline V gene. The CDR3 runs to 14 residues. The CDR3 nucleotides read TGTGCCAGCAGCTTATCAGGGGTCGGGACTGAAGCTTTCTTT. This gives the protein CASSLSGVGTEAFF. Full variable domain (rest looked up from reference TRBV7-6 and TRBJ1-1): GAGVSQSPRYKVTKRGQDVALRCDPISGHVSLYWYRQALGQGPEFLTYFNYEAQQDKSGLPNDRFSAERPEGSISTLTIQRTEQRDSAMYRCASSLSGVGTEAFFGQGTRLTVV.

This CDR3 is CASIAGDTGELFF. In nucleotides, the CDR3 is TGTGCCAGCATAGCGGGAGACACCGGGGAGCTGTTTTTT. V and J are TRBV6-5 and TRBJ2-2; 9 nucleotides agree with TRBD2. Germline values: CDR1 MNHEY, CDR2 SVGAGI. The CDR3 totals 13 residues. V shed 7 bases, J shed 3 bases, and the junction held 0 bases outside the gene matches.

The rearrangement links TRBV5-1 to TRBJ2-1; TRBD1 is a possible D gene (6 bases). Germline V lookup: CDR1 SGHRS, CDR2 YFSETQ. The CDR3 consists of 14 residues. Trimming left V 3 bases short and J 5 bases short, with 12 bases between. The CDR3 DNA reads TGCGCCAGCAGCTGGATGGGACACGACAATGAGCAGTTCTTC. This encodes CASSWMGHDNEQFF.

V and J are TRBV6-5 and TRBJ1-1; TRBD1 is a possible D gene (5 bases). CDR3 length: 12 residues. CDR1 and CDR2 from the germline V gene are MNHEY and SVGAGI. With 9 bases removed from V and 11 bases from J, the gap between germline ends came to 19 bases. The CDR3 nucleotides read TGTGCCAGGACGCCTAGGACATGTCTGGCTTTCTTT. Its protein is CARTPRTCLAFF.

The J gene is TRBJ2-6, the V gene TRBV5-5; 12 nucleotides agree with TRBD2. After removal of 6 bases from V and 1 base from J, the junction contained 11 bases not matched to a gene. CDR3 size: 19 residues. The germline V gene encodes CDR1 SGHKS and CDR2 YYEKEE (reference sequence). DNA for the CDR3: TGTGCCAGCATCCCGTTGGGACTAGCGGGCCTGTCTGGGGCCAACGTCCTGACTTTC. Its translation is CASIPLGLAGLSGANVLTF.

V usage is TRBV4-1 and J usage is TRBJ1-4; 7 nucleotides line up with TRBD1. The V and J ends lost 0 bases and 3 bases, in that order; junction bases with no gene match: 7. The CDR3 spans 17 residues. Germline V gene lookup returns CDR1 MGHRA and CDR2 YSYEKL. The CDR3 loop reads CASSQDRTGTSNEKLFF. CDR3 DNA: TGCGCCAGCAGCCAAGACCGGACAGGAACCTCTAATGAAAAACTGTTTTTT.

The rearrangement joins TRBV7-9 to TRBJ1-6, with D maybe TRBD1 (6 bases). This CDR3 region has 19 residues. Germline CDR1 and CDR2: SEHNR and FQNEAQ (reference sequence). Trimming removed 7 bases from V and 0 bases from J, with 22 bases in between. CDR3 coding DNA: TGTGCCAGCACCGGGACACCGCTCACGGGGAGCTCCTATAATTCACCCCTCCACTTT. Amino acid sequence: CASTGTPLTGSSYNSPLHF. Looking up the rest from reference TRBV7-9 and TRBJ1-6 gives the full variable domain: DTGVSQNPRHKITKRGQNVTFRCDPISEHNRLYWYRQTLGQGPEFLTYFQNEAQLEKSRLLSDRFSAERPKGSFSTLEIQRTEQGDSAMYLCASTGTPLTGSSYNSPLHFGNGTRLTVT.

The chain couples TRBV6-2 or TRBV6-3 to TRBJ2-7, with 10 bases lining up with TRBD1. V trimming: 5 bases; J trimming: 3 bases; junction bases outside the gene matches: 4. In germline, CDR1 is MNHEY, CDR2 SVGEGT. The CDR3 is 14 amino acids. CDR3 sequence: CASSHGTGVYEQYV. Written as DNA, the CDR3 is TGTGCCAGCAGTCATGGGACAGGGGTCTACGAGCAGTACGTC.

This chain links TRBV3-1 (or the pseudogene TRBV3-2) with TRBJ1-5, with TRBD1 identical over 8 bases. CDR1 LGHDT and CDR2 YNNKEL come from the germline V gene (reference sequence). CDR3 size: 15 residues. Trimming removed 3 bases from V and 6 bases from J; junction bases left unmatched: 7. The CDR3 sequence: CASSQNDRGGQPQHF. The CDR3 nucleotides read TGTGCCAGCAGCCAGAATGACAGGGGCGGTCAGCCCCAGCATTTT.

The J gene is TRBJ1-1, the V gene TRBV15; 8 bases fit TRBD1. V gave up 0 bases and J gave up 4 bases; unmatched junction bases: 4. The CDR3 runs to 15 residues. Germline CDR1 LNHNV, CDR2 YYDKDF (reference sequence). CDR3 in DNA: TGTGCCACCAGCAGAGATCTTACAGGGGGCACTGAAGCTTTCTTT. As protein: CATSRDLTGGTEAFF. The whole variable domain, filled in from reference TRBV15 and TRBJ1-1, reads DAMVIQNPRYQVTQFGKPVTLSCSQTLNHNVMYWYQQKSSQAPKLLFHYYDKDFNNEADTPDNFQSRRPNTSFCFLDIRSPGLGDTAMYLCATSRDLTGGTEAFFGQGTRLTVV.

The rearrangement uses TRBV19 and TRBJ2-7; 11 bases agree with TRBD1. The ends lost 7 bases at V and 6 bases at J; junction bases unmatched: 5. Germline V CDR1 and CDR2: LNHDA, SQIVND (reference sequence). This CDR3 has 13 residues. CDR3 sequence: CASKRDRGVEQYF. DNA for the CDR3: TGTGCCAGTAAACGGGACAGGGGGGTCGAGCAGTACTTC.

This rearrangement joins TRBV19 to TRBJ2-7; D unresolved. Germline V CDR1 and CDR2: LNHDA, SQIVND (reference sequence). Trimming stripped 6 bases from V and 6 bases from J, with 12 bases between. CDR3 size: 12 residues. The DNA for the CDR3 is TGTGCCAGTAGCAATACTCGCGGCGAGCAGTACTTC. Its translation: CASSNTRGEQYF. Full variable domain (outside the CDR3, taken from reference TRBV19 and TRBJ2-7): DGGITQSPKYLFRKEGQNVTLSCEQNLNHDAMYWYRQDPGQGLRLIYYSQIVNDFQKGDIAEGYSVSREKKESFPLTVTSAQKNPTAFYLCASSNTRGEQYFGPGTRLTVT.

V usage is TRBV18 and J usage is TRBJ1-6; perhaps TRBD1 as D (5 bases). This CDR3 region has 15 residues. Trimming removed 2 bases at V and 9 bases at J, with 14 bases between. The germline CDR1 and CDR2 sequences are KGHSH and LQKENI. For the CDR3, the DNA is TGTGCCAGCTCACCAGAACAGGCTTCGAGTTCACCCCTCCACTTT. Its protein product is CASSPEQASSSPLHF.

V usage is TRBV27 and J usage is TRBJ2-3; 11 bases agree with TRBD2. This CDR3 contains 16 residues. J was trimmed by 0 bases and V by 10 bases; bases with no gene match: 9. CDR1 and CDR2 from the germline V gene are MNHEY and SMNVEV (reference sequence). In DNA form, the CDR3 reads TGTGCCATTTCACTAGCGGGAGTAGTAAGCACAGATACGCAGTATTTT. Protein sequence: CAISLAGVVSTDTQYF.

The sample holds one count of this clone. The V gene is TRBV11-2, the J gene TRBJ2-2, with 7 positions matching TRBD2. J lost 2 bases, V lost 5 bases, and 11 bases had no gene match. Germline CDR1 reads SGHAT; CDR2 reads FQNNGV. This CDR3 has 17 amino acids. The CDR3 nucleotides read TGTGCCAGCAGCCTATTAGTATCTAGCGGTAACACCGGGGAGCTGTTTTTT. Protein product: CASSLLVSSGNTGELFF.

This clone was picked up a small number of times. This rearrangement joins TRBV18 to TRBJ2-5, with TRBD1 as a possible D gene (5 bases). The CDR3 covers 13 residues. In germline, CDR1 is KGHSH, CDR2 LQKENI. Trimming removed 4 bases at V and 1 base at J, with 7 bases between. CDR3 sequence: CASSQGLQETQYF. Here the CDR3 DNA reads TGTGCCAGCTCACAGGGGCTCCAAGAGACCCAGTACTTC.

This rearrangement joins TRBV27 to TRBJ1-4; TRBD1 agrees at 7 bases. The ends lost 5 bases at V and 6 bases at J; junction bases unmatched: 3. CDR1 and CDR2 from the germline V gene are MNHEY and SMNVEV (reference sequence). The CDR3 is made up of 13 amino acids. The CDR3 coding sequence is TGTGCCAGCAGTCTCACAGGGGATGAAAAACTGTTTTTT. It specifies CASSLTGDEKLFF.

J is TRBJ1-2 and V is TRBV28; 8 bases line up with TRBD1. Germline lookup yields CDR1 MDHEN and CDR2 SYDVKM. V lost 7 bases to trimming and J lost 4 bases; unmatched junction nucleotides: 5. The CDR3 runs 13 residues. CDR3 in amino acids: CASKDRAGYGYTF. The CDR3 DNA sequence: TGTGCCAGCAAGGACAGGGCGGGCTATGGCTACACCTTC.

The CDR3 is CASSFLGTSGKETQYF. Written as DNA, the CDR3 is TGTGCCAGCAGTTTCCTTGGGACTAGCGGGAAAGAGACCCAGTACTTC. The chain couples TRBV27 to TRBJ2-5; 13 positions agree with TRBD2. The CDR3 length is 16 residues. The germline gives CDR1 MNHEY, CDR2 SMNVEV (reference sequence). Trimming cost V 3 bases and J 3 bases; bases outside gene matches: 4.

This clone has more than one count but fewer than ten. This chain links TRBV28 with TRBJ1-2, with D hard to call. This CDR3 has 12 residues. Between the trimmed V and J ends, which lost 2 bases and 6 bases, there was a span of 7 bases. CDR1 and CDR2 (germline): MDHEN, SYDVKM. CDR3 sequence reads: CASSLVSDGYTF. Written as DNA, the CDR3 is TGTGCCAGCAGTTTAGTGAGCGATGGCTACACCTTC.

The chain joins TRBV11-3 to TRBJ2-1; 12 positions match TRBD2. Germline V lookup: CDR1 SGHNT, CDR2 YENEEA. The junction had 11 bases not matched to a gene; V was cut back by 4 bases and J by 1 base. The CDR3 extends over 19 amino acids. CDR3 sequence: CASSSRQLAGGRSYNEQFF. CDR3 bases: TGTGCCAGCAGCTCTAGACAACTAGCGGGAGGCCGTTCCTACAATGAGCAGTTCTTC.